The clone carrying this TCR beta chain showed up just once. The entry originates in a study of blood T cell repertoires in COVID-19. Trimming took 6 bases from V and 6 from J; bases not matched to a gene: 2. Per the germline V gene, CDR1 is SEHNR and CDR2 is FQNEAQ (reference sequence). This CDR3 comprises 14 residues. TCRdb keeps only in-frame clones here, not all; method: immunoSEQ multiplex PCR. The top ten hold around 11% of the sample, which has some 44,000 clones, about 90% seen once. This clonotype was sampled from a human donor in a cohort sampled during active COVID-19. Sequenced material: peripheral blood. The chain is built from TRBV7-9 and TRBJ2-1; 13 nucleotides line up with TRBD2. The CDR3 DNA reads TGTGCCAGCAGTACTAGCGGGAGGGCCAATGAGCAGTTCTTC. The encoded protein is CASSTSGRANEQFF. The full variable domain, with the rest looked up from reference TRBV7-9 and TRBJ2-1, is DTGVSQNPRHKITKRGQNVTFRCDPISEHNRLYWYRQTLGQGPEFLTYFQNEAQLEKSRLLSDRFSAERPKGSFSTLEIQRTEQGDSAMYLCASSTSGRANEQFFGPGTRLTVL.